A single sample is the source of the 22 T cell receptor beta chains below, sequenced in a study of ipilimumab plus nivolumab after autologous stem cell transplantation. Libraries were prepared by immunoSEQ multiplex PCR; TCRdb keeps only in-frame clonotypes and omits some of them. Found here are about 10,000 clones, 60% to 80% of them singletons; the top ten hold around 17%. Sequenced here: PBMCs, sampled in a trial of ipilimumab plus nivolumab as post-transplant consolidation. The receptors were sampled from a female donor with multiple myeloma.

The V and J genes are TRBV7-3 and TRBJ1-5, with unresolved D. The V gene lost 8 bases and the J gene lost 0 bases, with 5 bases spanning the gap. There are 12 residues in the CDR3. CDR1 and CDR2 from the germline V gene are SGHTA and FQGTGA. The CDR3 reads CASGHSNQPQHF. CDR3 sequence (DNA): TGTGCCAGCGGTCATAGCAATCAGCCCCAGCATTTT.

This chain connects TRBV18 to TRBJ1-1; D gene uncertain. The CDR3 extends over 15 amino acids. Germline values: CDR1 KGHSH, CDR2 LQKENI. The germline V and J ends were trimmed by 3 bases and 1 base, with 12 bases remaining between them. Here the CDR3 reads CASSPPGPANTEAFF. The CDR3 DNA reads TGTGCCAGCTCACCGCCAGGACCGGCGAACACTGAAGCTTTCTTT. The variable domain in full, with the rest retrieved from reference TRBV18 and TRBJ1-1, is NAGVMQNPRHLVRRRGQEARLRCSPMKGHSHVYWYRQLPEEGLKFMVYLQKENIIDESGMPKERFSAEFPKEGPSILRIQQVVRGDSAAYFCASSPPGPANTEAFFGQGTRLTVV.

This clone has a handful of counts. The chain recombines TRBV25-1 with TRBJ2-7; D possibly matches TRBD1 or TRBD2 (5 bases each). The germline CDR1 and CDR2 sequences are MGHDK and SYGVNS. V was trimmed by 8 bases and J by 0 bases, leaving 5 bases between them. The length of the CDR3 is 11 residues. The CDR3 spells CASGTSYEQYF. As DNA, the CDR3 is TGTGCCAGCGGGACCTCCTACGAGCAGTACTTC.

The CDR3 spells CASSDGLADTDTQYF. As DNA, the CDR3 is TGTGCCAGCAGTGACGGACTAGCGGACACAGATACGCAGTATTTT. J is TRBJ2-3 and V is TRBV14, with TRBD2 matching over 10 bases. V shed 6 bases, J shed 2 bases, and the junction held 5 bases outside the gene matches. CDR3 length: 15 residues. Germline lookup yields CDR1 SGHDN and CDR2 FVKESK.

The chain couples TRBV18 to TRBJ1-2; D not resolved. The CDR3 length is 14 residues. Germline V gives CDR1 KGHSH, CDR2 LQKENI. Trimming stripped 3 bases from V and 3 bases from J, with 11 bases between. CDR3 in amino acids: CASSPQSEDYGYTF. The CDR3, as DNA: TGTGCCAGCTCACCTCAGAGTGAAGACTATGGCTACACCTTC.

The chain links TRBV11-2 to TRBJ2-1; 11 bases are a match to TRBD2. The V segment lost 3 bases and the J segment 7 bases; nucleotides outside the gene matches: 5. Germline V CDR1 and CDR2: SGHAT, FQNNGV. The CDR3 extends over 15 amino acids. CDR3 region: CASSFEWTSGNEQFF. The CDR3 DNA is TGTGCCAGCAGCTTTGAGTGGACTAGCGGGAATGAGCAGTTCTTC. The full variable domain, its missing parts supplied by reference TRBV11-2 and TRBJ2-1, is EAGVAQSPRYKIIEKRQSVAFWCNPISGHATLYWYQQILGQGPKLLIQFQNNGVVDDSQLPKDRFSAERLKGVDSTLKIQPAKLEDSAVYLCASSFEWTSGNEQFFGPGTRLTVL.

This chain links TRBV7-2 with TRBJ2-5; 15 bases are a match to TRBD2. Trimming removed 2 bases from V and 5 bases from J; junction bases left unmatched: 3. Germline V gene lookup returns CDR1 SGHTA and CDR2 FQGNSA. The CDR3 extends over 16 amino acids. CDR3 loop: CASSLRTSGRGETQYF. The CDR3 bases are TGTGCCAGCAGCTTAAGGACTAGCGGGAGGGGGGAGACCCAGTACTTC.

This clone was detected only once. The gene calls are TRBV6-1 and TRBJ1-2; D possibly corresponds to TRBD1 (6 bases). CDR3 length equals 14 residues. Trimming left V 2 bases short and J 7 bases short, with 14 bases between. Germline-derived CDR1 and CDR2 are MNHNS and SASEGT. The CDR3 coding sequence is TGTGCCAGCAGTGAAACCCCAGGGACACGTGGCTACACCTTC. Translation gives CASSETPGTRGYTF.

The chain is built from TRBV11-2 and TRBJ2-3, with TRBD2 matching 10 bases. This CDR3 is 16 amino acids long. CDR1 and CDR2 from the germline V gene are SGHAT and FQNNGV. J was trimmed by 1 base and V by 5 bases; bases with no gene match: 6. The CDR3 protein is CASSQYGTSGTDTQYF. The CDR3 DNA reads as TGTGCCAGCAGCCAATACGGGACTAGCGGCACAGATACGCAGTATTTT.

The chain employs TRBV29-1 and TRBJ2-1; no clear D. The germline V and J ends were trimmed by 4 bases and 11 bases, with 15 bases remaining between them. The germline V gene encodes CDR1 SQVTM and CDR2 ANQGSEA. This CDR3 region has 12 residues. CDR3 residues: CSVVRDAIKQFF. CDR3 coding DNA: TGCAGCGTTGTTCGTGACGCAATTAAGCAGTTCTTC.

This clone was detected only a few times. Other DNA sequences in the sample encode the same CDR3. CDR3 region: CASSAGQGPDTQYF. The CDR3 region has the DNA TGTGCCAGCAGCGCGGGACAGGGTCCAGATACGCAGTATTTT. This chain links TRBV9 with TRBJ2-3; TRBD1 matches 9 bases. V was clipped by 3 bases and J by 4 bases; unmatched bases: 3. CDR1 and CDR2 from the germline V gene are SGDLS and YYNGEE. There are 14 residues in the CDR3.

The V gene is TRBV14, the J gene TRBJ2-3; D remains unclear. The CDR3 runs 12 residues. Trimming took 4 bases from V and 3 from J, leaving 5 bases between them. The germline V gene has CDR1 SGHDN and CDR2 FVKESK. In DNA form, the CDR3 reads TGTGCCAGCAGCCTCACTACAGATACGCAGTATTTT. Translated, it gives CASSLTTDTQYF.

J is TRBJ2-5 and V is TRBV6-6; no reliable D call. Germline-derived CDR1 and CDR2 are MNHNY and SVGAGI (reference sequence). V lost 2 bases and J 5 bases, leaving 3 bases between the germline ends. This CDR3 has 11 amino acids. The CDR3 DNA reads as TGTGCCAGCAGTTACGGGGAGACCCAGTACTTC. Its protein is CASSYGETQYF.

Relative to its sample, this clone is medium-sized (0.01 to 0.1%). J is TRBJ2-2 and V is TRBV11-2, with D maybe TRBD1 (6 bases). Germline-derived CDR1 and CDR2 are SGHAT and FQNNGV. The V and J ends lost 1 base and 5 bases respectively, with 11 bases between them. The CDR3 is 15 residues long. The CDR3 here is CASSLVGTKTGELFF. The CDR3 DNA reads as TGTGCCAGCAGCTTAGTTGGGACAAAGACCGGGGAGCTGTTTTTT.

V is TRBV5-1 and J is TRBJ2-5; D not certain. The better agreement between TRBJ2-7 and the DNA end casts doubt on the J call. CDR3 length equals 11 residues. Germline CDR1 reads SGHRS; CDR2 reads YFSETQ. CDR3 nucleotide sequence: TGCGCCAGCCCCAGCTCCTACGAGCAGTACTTC. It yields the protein CASPSSYEQYF.

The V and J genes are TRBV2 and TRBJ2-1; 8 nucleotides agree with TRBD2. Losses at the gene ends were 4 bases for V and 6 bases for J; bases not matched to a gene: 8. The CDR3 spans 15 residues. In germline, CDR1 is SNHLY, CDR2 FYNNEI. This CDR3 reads CASSVSSGMANEQFF. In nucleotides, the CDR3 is TGTGCCAGCAGTGTGAGTAGCGGGATGGCCAATGAGCAGTTCTTC.

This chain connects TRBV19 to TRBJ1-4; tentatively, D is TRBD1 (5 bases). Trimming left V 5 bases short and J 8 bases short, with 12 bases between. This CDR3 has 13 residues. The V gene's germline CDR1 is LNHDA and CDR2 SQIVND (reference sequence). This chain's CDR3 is CASSGQVEEKLFF. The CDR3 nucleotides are TGTGCCAGTAGTGGACAAGTAGAAGAAAAACTGTTTTTT.

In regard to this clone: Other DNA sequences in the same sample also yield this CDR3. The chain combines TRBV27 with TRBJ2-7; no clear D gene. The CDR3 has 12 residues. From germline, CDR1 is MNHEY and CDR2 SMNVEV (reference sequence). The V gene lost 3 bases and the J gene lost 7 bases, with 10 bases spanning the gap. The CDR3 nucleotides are TGTGCCAGCAGTTTTCCCGGCCTAGAGCAGTACTTC. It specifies CASSFPGLEQYF.

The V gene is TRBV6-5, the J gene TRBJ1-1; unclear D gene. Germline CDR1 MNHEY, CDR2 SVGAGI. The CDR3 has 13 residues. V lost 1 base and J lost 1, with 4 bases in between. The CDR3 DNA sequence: TGTGCCAGCAGTTACTACGGGAACACTGAAGCTTTCTTT. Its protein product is CASSYYGNTEAFF.

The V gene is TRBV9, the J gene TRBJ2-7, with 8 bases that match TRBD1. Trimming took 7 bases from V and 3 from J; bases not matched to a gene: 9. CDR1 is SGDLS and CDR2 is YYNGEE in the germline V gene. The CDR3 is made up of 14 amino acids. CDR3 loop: CASCRTGNIYEQYF. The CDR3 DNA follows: TGTGCCAGCTGTAGGACAGGGAATATCTACGAGCAGTACTTC.

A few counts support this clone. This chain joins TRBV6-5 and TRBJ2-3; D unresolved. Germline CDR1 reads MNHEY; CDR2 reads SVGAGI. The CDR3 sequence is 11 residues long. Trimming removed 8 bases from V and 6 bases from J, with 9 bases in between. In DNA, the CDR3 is TGTGCCAGCGCTATACGGGATACGCAGTATTTT. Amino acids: CASAIRDTQYF.

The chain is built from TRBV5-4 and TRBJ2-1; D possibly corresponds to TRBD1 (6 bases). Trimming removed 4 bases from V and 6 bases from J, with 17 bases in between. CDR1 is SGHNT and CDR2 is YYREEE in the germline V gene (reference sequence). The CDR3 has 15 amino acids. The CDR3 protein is CASSPGTQGTNEQFF. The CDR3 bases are TGTGCCAGCAGCCCGGGCACACAGGGTACCAATGAGCAGTTCTTC.